This T cell receptor (beta chain) comes out of a study of cytomegalovirus exposure and HLA in healthy donors. Study-level findings and limits: In vitro confirmation showed three CMV-associated chains to be CMV antigen specific. First-cohort TCR clusters tended to co-occur in the 130 or so validation repertoires, a later analysis found. Associated with cytomegalovirus, according to the listing, were 150 to 200 TCR beta chains.

Unmatched junction bases numbered 6, after V lost 11 bases and J lost 5 bases. In germline, CDR1 is PRHDT, CDR2 FYEKMQ (reference sequence). CDR3 length equals 13 residues. Notes on this clone: The antigen remains undetermined.

The data were produced by immunoSEQ multiplex PCR, yet TCRdb's version contains in-frame clones alone and is incomplete. The repertoire holds about 120,000 clones, with approximately 90% as singletons. The rearrangement uses TRBV13 and TRBJ2-5, with 12 bases identical to TRBD1. The TCR was taken from a woman aged 25 to 39 in good health and CMV-seropositive. Sample: PBMCs. The CDR3 DNA follows: TGTGCCTCCGGGACAGGGGGCTTGGAGACCCAGTACTTC. Protein: CASGTGGLETQYF.